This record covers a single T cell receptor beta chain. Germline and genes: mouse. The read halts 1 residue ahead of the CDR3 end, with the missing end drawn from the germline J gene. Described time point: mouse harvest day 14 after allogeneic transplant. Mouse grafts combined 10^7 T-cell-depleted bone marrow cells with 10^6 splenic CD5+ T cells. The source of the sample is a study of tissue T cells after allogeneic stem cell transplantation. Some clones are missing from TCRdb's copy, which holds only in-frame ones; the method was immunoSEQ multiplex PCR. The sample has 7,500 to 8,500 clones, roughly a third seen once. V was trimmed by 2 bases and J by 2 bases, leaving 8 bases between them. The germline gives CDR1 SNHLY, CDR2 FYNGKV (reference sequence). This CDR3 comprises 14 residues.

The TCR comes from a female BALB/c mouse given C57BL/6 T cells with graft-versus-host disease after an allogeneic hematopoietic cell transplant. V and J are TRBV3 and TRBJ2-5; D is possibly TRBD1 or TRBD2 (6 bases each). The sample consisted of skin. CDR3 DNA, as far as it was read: TGTGCCAGCAGCTTATGGGGGCCCCAAGACACCCAGTAC. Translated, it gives CASSLWGPQDTQY. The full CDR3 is CASSLWGPQDTQYF.